This TCR beta chain was captured by sequencing in a study of shared clonotypes between healthy human individuals. Broader study findings: The expectation was that sequencing depth would affect clonotype sharing among donors.

The protocol was immunoSEQ multiplex PCR, while the TCRdb copy is restricted to in-frame clones and leaves out a portion. This sample has about 2.1 million clones; 80% to 95% occur once, and the top ten carry less than 2%. After removal of 6 bases from V and 4 bases from J, the junction contained 9 bases not matched to a gene. Germline CDR1 reads SQVTM; CDR2 reads ANQGSEA. The CDR3 has 13 amino acids. To note about this clone: The antigen is unknown.

It was CD45RO-negative cells, positively selected for CCR7, that made up naive CD8 cells, with terminally differentiated effector memory CD45RA+ cells excluded. Material for sequencing was naive CD8+ T cells from PBMCs. The V call is TRBV29-1, the J call TRBJ2-7; 7 bases fit TRBD1. This sequence originates from a man aged 18 to 35 in good health. Some clones in this sample may be carry-over from other donors' samples. The CDR3 reads CSVAMTGSYEQYF. The DNA for the CDR3 is TGCAGCGTAGCAATGACAGGGAGTTACGAGCAGTACTTC.